Shown below are 24 T cell receptor beta chains from a single sample sequenced in a study of human T cells and chemical hapten exposure. Time point: patch test 1, 2 weeks after DPC sensitization. Treatment specified: therapeutic diphenylcyclopropenone sensitization with weekly scalp DPC. TCRdb called the RACE reads again in MiXCR, with one record for every CDR3 protein. The sample records about 57,000 distinct CDR3 sequences, about 9.6% being singletons. This material consisted of whole blood, taken in connection with sensitization to the hapten diphenylcyclopropenone (DPC). All receptors come from a woman aged 40 to 49 with alopecia areata. Some clones in this sample may be carry-over from other donors' samples.

This clonotype was detected many times. The V gene is TRBV6-5, the J gene TRBJ1-2; no clear D gene. V was pared by 4 bases and J by 5 bases, with 8 bases between. The CDR3 has 12 residues. Germline loops: CDR1 MNHEY, CDR2 SVGAGI. The CDR3 coding sequence is TGTGCCAGCAGTTCCCCCCCGTATGGCTACACCTTC. Translation: CASSSPPYGYTF.

The V call is TRBV7-9, the J call TRBJ2-3; 12 bases align to TRBD2. The V and J ends lost 6 bases and 5 bases, in that order; junction bases with no gene match: 6. Germline-derived CDR1 and CDR2 are SEHNR and FQNEAQ (reference sequence). CDR3 length: 15 amino acids. CDR3 in amino acids: CASSSLAGGLDTQYF. CDR3 nucleotides: TGTGCCAGCAGTTCCCTAGCGGGGGGGCTAGATACGCAGTATTTT.

This clonotype has a count of ten or more. The V gene is TRBV12-3 or TRBV12-4, the J gene TRBJ2-7; 9 bases are a match to TRBD2. The CDR3 runs 14 residues. J lost 7 bases, V lost 1 base, and 5 bases had no gene match. In DNA, the CDR3 is TGTGCCAGCAGTTTAGGCGGGGGGGCAGGAGAGCAGTACTTC. Protein: CASSLGGGAGEQYF.

This clonotype appeared many times. The gene calls are TRBV4-1 and TRBJ2-7; D gene uncertain. The V and J ends lost 0 bases and 1 base respectively, with 19 bases between them. Germline V gives CDR1 MGHRA, CDR2 YSYEKL. CDR3 length: 18 amino acids. CDR3 coding DNA: TGCGCCAGCAGCCAAGATCCGGTTGGGGTAGAAGGTTCCTACGAGCAGTACTTC. Its translation: CASSQDPVGVEGSYEQYF.

The sample holds many counts of this clonotype. The chain uses TRBV20-1 and TRBJ2-5; D may be TRBD1 (6 bases). CDR1 is DFQATT and CDR2 is SNEGSKA in the germline V gene (reference sequence). This CDR3 spans 13 amino acids. Trimming left V 3 bases short and J 7 bases short, with 15 bases between. CDR3 amino acids: CSARARGFGTQYF. Here the CDR3 DNA reads TGCAGTGCTAGGGCGAGGGGGTTCGGGACCCAGTACTTC.

The table lists this clonotype with many counts. The chain joins TRBV4-1 to TRBJ2-7; D might be TRBD2 (5 bases). This CDR3 region has 16 residues. Germline CDR1 reads MGHRA; CDR2 reads YSYEKL. Trimming took 4 bases from V and 2 from J, leaving 18 bases between them. The CDR3 protein is CASSPEDFVVAYEQYF. CDR3 bases: TGCGCCAGCAGCCCCGAGGACTTCGTAGTGGCCTACGAGCAGTACTTC.

There are many counts of this clonotype. The CDR3 here is CASSLRASSTDTQYF. As DNA, the CDR3 is TGTGCCAGCAGCTTAAGAGCCTCAAGCACAGATACGCAGTATTTT. The rearrangement joins TRBV7-9 to TRBJ2-3, with unresolved D. The CDR3 covers 15 residues. The V gene's germline CDR1 is SEHNR and CDR2 FQNEAQ (reference sequence). V lost 2 bases to trimming and J lost 0 bases, with 9 bases between them. The complete variable domain, with remaining parts taken from reference TRBV7-9 and TRBJ2-3, reads DTGVSQNPRHKITKRGQNVTFRCDPISEHNRLYWYRQTLGQGPEFLTYFQNEAQLEKSRLLSDRFSAERPKGSFSTLEIQRTEQGDSAMYLCASSLRASSTDTQYFGPGTRLTVL.

This clonotype was counted ten times or more. V usage is TRBV5-1 and J usage is TRBJ2-2; TRBD2 matches 9 bases. The CDR3 length is 16 residues. Germline-derived CDR1 and CDR2 are SGHRS and YFSETQ. V shed 2 bases and J 4 bases; nucleotides not matched to a gene: 6. The CDR3, as DNA: TGCGCCAGCAGCTTACCGGGACTAGCCTCCACCGGGGAGCTGTTTTTT. Translated, it gives CASSLPGLASTGELFF.

This clonotype was found a few times. The chain has TRBV5-5 and TRBJ2-2, with unresolved D. V was cut by 5 bases and J by 6 bases, with 11 bases left in between. Germline CDR1 is SGHKS and CDR2 is YYEKEE (reference sequence). The CDR3 sequence is 13 residues long. The CDR3 is CASSSLPAGELFF. In DNA, the CDR3 is TGTGCCAGCAGTTCCTTACCCGCCGGGGAGCTGTTTTTT.

This clonotype was counted many times. The genes are TRBV20-1 and TRBJ2-1; TRBD2 matches at 12 bases. Looked up from germline, CDR1 is DFQATT and CDR2 is SNEGSKA (reference sequence). CDR3 length: 14 residues. V lost 6 bases, J lost 9 bases, and 9 bases stayed unmatched. The CDR3 sequence is CSASPSGGASEQFF. CDR3 DNA: TGCAGTGCGAGTCCTAGCGGGGGGGCATCTGAGCAGTTCTTC.

This clonotype was counted ten times or more. The chain is built from TRBV7-3 and TRBJ2-2; D is unclear. The CDR3 runs 14 residues. Germline loops: CDR1 SGHTA, CDR2 FQGTGA. V gave up 4 bases and J gave up 0 bases, with 6 bases separating them. In DNA, the CDR3 is TGTGCCAGCAGCTCTACAGCGAACACCGGGGAGCTGTTTTTT. Its translation: CASSSTANTGELFF.

The table lists this clonotype with many counts. This chain connects TRBV28 to TRBJ2-3; D is perhaps TRBD2 (6 bases). Germline values: CDR1 MDHEN, CDR2 SYDVKM. CDR3 length equals 14 residues. Trimming shortened V by 6 bases and J by 0 bases, and 10 bases separated the two germline ends. This chain's CDR3 is CASSTGLSTDTQYF. CDR3 coding DNA: TGTGCCAGCAGCACGGGACTTAGCACAGATACGCAGTATTTT.

This clonotype was recorded at least ten times. The chain has TRBV6-6 and TRBJ1-2; 10 bases align to TRBD1. Trimming took 5 bases from V and 2 from J; bases not matched to a gene: 8. The germline V gene encodes CDR1 MNHNY and CDR2 SVGAGI (reference sequence). This CDR3 is built from 16 residues. CDR3 sequence: CASSEFPGQGNYGYTF. Written as DNA, the CDR3 is TGTGCCAGCAGTGAATTTCCGGGACAGGGGAACTATGGCTACACCTTC.

This clonotype was recorded many times. The V call is TRBV7-8, the J call TRBJ2-1; D call uncertain. This CDR3 comprises 13 residues. The V gene's germline CDR1 is SGHVS and CDR2 FQNEAQ. V gave up 7 bases and J gave up 9 bases, with 16 bases separating them. CDR3 nucleotide sequence: TGTGCCAGCAAAAGGGCAGGAGAGAGTGAGCAGTTCTTC. It specifies CASKRAGESEQFF.

In its sample, this clonotype was seen many times. The chain joins TRBV2 to TRBJ2-7, with 9 bases lining up with TRBD2. This CDR3 region has 16 residues. V shed 2 bases, J shed 6 bases, and the junction held 11 bases outside the gene matches. Germline V lookup: CDR1 SNHLY, CDR2 FYNNEI. The CDR3 DNA is TGTGCCAGCAGTGAAAGAGCGTCTAGCGGGGATGCCGAGCAGTACTTC. Translating gives CASSERASSGDAEQYF.

This clonotype was seen a few times. The chain links TRBV12-5 to TRBJ2-4; D is undetermined. Germline V gene data show CDR1 as LGHNT and CDR2 as FRNRAP. V dropped 0 bases and J dropped 0 bases, with 9 bases sitting between them. The CDR3 length is 16 residues. The DNA for the CDR3 is TGTGCTAGTGGTTTGGTAACGCTCGGAGCCAAAAACATTCAGTACTTC. It codes for CASGLVTLGAKNIQYF.

This clonotype was counted at least ten times. This chain connects TRBV21-1 to TRBJ2-5; the D call in the table, TRBD2, was not verified against the DNA. TRBV21-1 is given as a pseudogene. The CDR3 has 16 residues. The CDR3 DNA reads as TGTGCCAGCAGCAGAGGACCTAGCGGGGGTCGAGAGACCCAGTACTTC. It encodes CASSRGPSGGRETQYF.

This clonotype appeared many times. The V gene is TRBV29-1, the J gene TRBJ1-5; D gene ambiguous. The CDR3 is made up of 13 amino acids. The V and J ends lost 7 bases and 2 bases respectively, with 12 bases between them. CDR1 and CDR2 from the germline V gene are SQVTM and ANQGSEA. CDR3: CSASSSGNQPQHF. CDR3 DNA: TGCAGCGCCTCGAGCAGCGGCAATCAGCCCCAGCATTTT.

This clonotype was seen repeatedly, ten times or more. The chain carries TRBV29-1 and TRBJ2-1; no clear D gene. The V and J ends lost 5 bases and 5 bases respectively, with 16 bases between them. CDR3 size: 14 residues. Germline assignment: CDR1 SQVTM and CDR2 ANQGSEA. In DNA form, the CDR3 reads TGCAGCGTTAGGGCACTACTTCGGGACAATGAGCAGTTCTTC. It encodes CSVRALLRDNEQFF.

The chain couples TRBV28 to TRBJ1-5, with 8 bases that match TRBD1. Germline-derived CDR1 and CDR2 are MDHEN and SYDVKM. CDR3 size: 13 residues. Trimming took 10 bases from V and 7 from J; bases not matched to a gene: 9. The CDR3 loop is CATRAGGDQPQHF. The CDR3 DNA sequence: TGTGCCACCAGGGCAGGGGGCGACCAGCCCCAGCATTTT.

This clonotype was detected many times. This chain uses TRBV28 with TRBJ2-7, with D tentatively TRBD2 (5 bases). The germline V gene has CDR1 MDHEN and CDR2 SYDVKM. The ends were cut back, 3 bases at V and 5 bases at J, with 11 bases in the middle. The CDR3 is 13 residues long. The CDR3 reads CASSFIQRDEQYF. In nucleotides, the CDR3 is TGTGCCAGCAGTTTTATTCAGAGGGACGAGCAGTACTTC.

This clonotype was seen many times. The junction and the germline gene differ at one end; a read error may be behind it. The CDR3 bases are TGCGCCAGCAGTTTGGGGGACACTGAAGCTTTCTTT. Translating it yields CASSLGDTEAFF. The chain is built from TRBV5-1 and TRBJ1-1; tentative D call: TRBD1 (5 bases). Germline loops: CDR1 SGHRS, CDR2 YFSETQ. The CDR3 has 12 residues.

This clonotype has a count of ten or more. This chain connects TRBV6-6 to TRBJ2-7, with TRBD1 matching over 12 bases. The germline CDR1 and CDR2 sequences are MNHNY and SVGAGI (reference sequence). Losses at the gene ends were 5 bases for V and 5 bases for J; bases not matched to a gene: 7. The CDR3 has 15 amino acids. CDR3 nucleotide sequence: TGTGCCAGCAGTGCGGGACAGGGGGCCAGCCACGAGCAGTACTTC. It specifies CASSAGQGASHEQYF.

This clonotype was counted ten times or more. The gene calls are TRBV6-2 or TRBV6-3 and TRBJ2-7; 9 bases align to TRBD1. V trimming: 5 bases; J trimming: 6 bases; junction bases outside the gene matches: 8. Germline V gene data show CDR1 as MNHEY and CDR2 as SVGEGT. This CDR3 is built from 14 residues. CDR3 sequence reads: CASSKGQGSSEQYF. The CDR3 DNA is TGTGCCAGCAGTAAGGGACAGGGCTCCAGCGAGCAGTACTTC.